The subject of this entry is one T cell receptor (beta chain). The antigen it binds to is not known. No much larger clonotype is one base removed from it; base qualities were not supplied. The cohort was made up of several hundred healthy bone marrow donors. All cohort members were sampled while nominally healthy, although unrecorded immune exposures were likely present. The donor tested CMV seropositive and was one of the 289 seropositive cohort members. A peripheral blood sample was provided by each donor, and peripheral blood mononuclear cells were used for TCR beta sequencing. The Qiagen DNeasy Blood Extraction Kit was used to extract genomic DNA from the blood cell samples. This entry comes from a study of cytomegalovirus exposure and HLA in healthy donors (dated by TCRdb to about 2017). Some background on the complete study: An earlier analysis of approximately 640 of the donors reported about 290 Gb of sequence data and roughly 100 million unique TCR beta sequences from about 179 million T cells. The study combined high-throughput TCR immunosequencing, statistical association of individual TCRs with disease status, and machine learning to predict cytomegalovirus infection status. In an earlier analysis of a few hundred of the donors, high-throughput TCR beta sequencing was used to judge whether each TCR beta V gene segment behaved as functional or pseudogenic. The genetic ancestry cluster associated with self-reported Caucasian donors included 70% to 85% of the 300 to 450 genotyped donors. The later analysis used no new phenotypic data to find candidate immune exposures, relying instead on TCR beta sequences and their occurrence across donors. Donor age, sex, ethnicity and CMV serostatus were compiled alongside the repertoire data. HLA typing included class I and class II loci at four-digit resolution. About five DR-DQ haplotypes were treated as single units for association and clustering because of strong linkage in the cohort. An early release covering about 600 HLA-typed donors comprised about 310 gigabases of sequencing data and 85 million or so unique TCR sequences. The study was designed to test whether signatures of past pathogen exposure could be identified by cataloging public T cell receptors. Among roughly 370 genotyped donors of the cohort, an average of around 240,000 unique TCR beta nucleotide sequences were sequenced per donor, around 18% of them non-productive. To study patterns of TCR occurrence, a later analysis re-analyzed previously published TCR beta repertoires from several hundred donors and added high-resolution HLA genotyping. A separate validation cohort of 90 to 150 different subjects was used in addition to the approximately 640-subject first cohort. All discovery cohort repertoires had been generated on a single sequencing platform. Typing coverage varied by locus: about 629-630 donors for A, B, C, DRB1 and DQB1; about 520 for DQA1; around 610 for DPA1; 450 to 480 for DPB1. A later genetic analysis took genome-wide SNP genotypes for about three fifths of the roughly 700 donors and used that subset as a discovery cohort. The study used immunosequencing to profile the T cell repertoires of about 670 subjects and linked those repertoires to cytomegalovirus serostatus. The investigation overall reported the following: A later analysis found that TCR association rates varied across HLA loci, with DRB1 alleles showing the most associated TCRs and HLA-C alleles the fewest. An earlier analysis of 587 of the donors showed that most TCR beta V segments appeared in productive rearrangements either about 87% or about 30% of the time, which broadly matched IMGT annotations. A later analysis found that HLA-associated TCR beta chains were more clonally expanded and had lower generation probabilities than equally common non-associated chains. A later analysis associated about 18,000 TCR beta sequences with specific HLA alleles at a false discovery rate of 0.05. Three of the identified cytomegalovirus-associated TCR beta chains were confirmed in vitro to be specific for cytomegalovirus antigens. Because HLA typing was missing for some donors at each locus, association tests included only the typed subset. Across donors, most TCR sequences were observed very rarely, whereas some public TCRs were present in many individuals. In a later analysis, most CMV-associated TCR beta chains were found to appear HLA-restricted, with HLA associations seemingly driven largely by CMV exposure. The sequencing pipeline was judged likely to have produced a cluster of highly shared sequence variants as a technical artifact. Several of the top co-occurrence clusters appeared to be linked to parvovirus B19, influenza, CMV and Epstein-Barr virus, according to a later analysis. The presence/absence analyses assumed that sequencing depth was roughly uniform across donors, and that assumption may not be true. In the study, approximately 150 TCR beta chains were listed as associated with cytomegalovirus. Compared with the 666-donor mean, donors in an Asian-associated ancestry cluster had fewer N-insertions in productive TCRs, according to a later genetic analysis. Because counts were too low, about 18 rarely observed V segments, including chromosome 9 orphons, were excluded from the earlier analysis of around 590 of the donors. A further reported finding was that TCR beta sequences accurately predicted the HLA-A and HLA-B alleles for most subjects in the first cohort. It was suggested by the authors that the approach could potentially be generalized to other disease states and immunological phenotypes. Correlated functional status among segregating V segments might reflect linkage disequilibrium, but an unknown experimental factor could not be ruled out. An association between a missense DCLRE1C variant and V-gene and J-gene trimming of TCR beta chains was found in a later genetic analysis and replicated in an independent cohort. Only TCR beta chains were sequenced in this cohort, and the absence of alpha or paired-chain data limited detectable features. Because the 87-base-pair reads could not distinguish some IMGT-functional V segments, including TRBV6-2 and TRBV6-3, those segments were excluded. The classifier was reported to diagnose cytomegalovirus status with high specificity and sensitivity in both the original cohort and the validation cohort. CMV serostatus was the only immune exposure information available for the cohort. When HLA alleles, especially DR and DQ, strongly co-occurred, TCR associations were difficult to assign to individual alleles.

Library preparation was by the immunoSEQ multiplex PCR assay. A mixture of 60 forward primers for TCR Vbeta segments and 13 reverse primers for TCR Jbeta segments was used in the multiplex PCR. The CDR3 region of rearranged TCR beta genes was amplified from genomic DNA by a multiplex PCR assay. The amplified TCR beta libraries were sequenced on the Illumina HiSeq System as 87-base-pair reads. In the paper's pipeline: A later analysis tallied tens of millions of unique TCR beta chains across the 666 repertoires, and 10 million to 11 million of those chains were shared by two or more donors. Raw reads were error-corrected and collapsed into unique sequences with a nearest-neighbor algorithm that merged closely related sequences to remove PCR and sequencing errors. CDR3 sequences were aligned to IMGT reference sequences to assign V, D and J gene segments. For a sequence to be retained, a match of at least six nucleotides was required to both a V gene segment and a J gene segment. Rearrangements were classified as productive when the CDR3 lacked stop codons and remained in frame with V and J, and all other rearrangements were classified as non-productive. CDR3 was defined according to IMGT convention as the region running from the second conserved V-encoded cysteine to the conserved J-encoded phenylalanine. The earlier analysis of approximately 590 of the donors excluded any sequence lacking an unambiguous match to a single V gene segment. An earlier analysis of a few hundred of the donors classified V segments as functional when productive rearrangements were above 56.7% and as segregating when the standard deviation between donors was above 5%. A statistical classification framework was built for diagnosing cytomegalovirus status from the catalog of TCR beta chain sequences. A later analysis assigned V and J genes by comparing TCR nucleotide sequences with IMGT/GENE-DB human TR gene sequences. Using the TCRdist pipeline, a later analysis assigned CDR3 sequences along with most-parsimonious VDJ recombination scenarios. A later analysis defined each TCR beta chain by its CDR3 amino acid sequence plus V-gene family, and excluded reads lacking a unique V-gene family. As a way to deal with suspected cross-contamination and a sequencing artifact, a later analysis dropped 450 to 600 nucleotide sequences that were highly shared and had low generation probability. In a later analysis, a clonal expansion index was calculated for each public chain from normalized within-repertoire ranks of inferred template counts. Generation probabilities in a later analysis came from a VDJ recombination model fitted to out-of-frame rearrangements, and those results were checked against IGoR. A later analysis scored TCR-TCR, TCR-HLA and TCR-CMV co-occurrence with hypergeometric tests, applying a repertoire-size bias correction to TCR pairs. In a later analysis, false discovery rates were estimated by permuting HLA or CMV assignments 20 times. In a later analysis, co-occurring TCRs were grouped using DBSCAN, with TCRdist sequence similarity added in when clustering inside HLA-allele-positive subsets. Co-occurrence clustering excluded repertoires with fewer than 30,000 or more than 120,000 public chains, plus five with anomalous nucleotide sharing. TCRdb obtained this table from immuneACCESS and retained in-frame rearrangements with V and J assigned. These tables miss some clones; where compared with another copy, unresolved V genes account for less than half of the shortfall, and the remainder is unexplained. From that table come the V and J calls and clone size; the DNA was used to work out D and trimming. The sample table lists more than 30,000 clones, about 67% of them with a count of one. The top ten clonotypes cover 10% of the sample.

The germline V gene supplies CDR1 SGDLS and CDR2 YYNGEE. Trimming costs V 0 bases and J 2 bases, and their ends lie 11 bases apart. Taken from cysteine to phenylalanine, the CDR3 has 15 residues. Left in the record is the CDR3 DNA by itself, 45 bases read in frame from the first base. The sequence was obtained from a man aged 35-49 years in good health and CMV-seropositive. The rearrangement joined TRBV9 to TRBJ1-1; a weak D assignment points to TRBD1 (5 bases agree). Sequencing was done on a sample of PBMCs. The nucleotides are TGTGCCAGCAGCGTAGTCCAGGGATCCAACACTGAAGCTTTCTTT. It codes for CASSVVQGSNTEAFF.